Listed here are 9 T cell receptor beta chains from one sample, sequenced in a study of tumor and adjacent non-tumor tissue in lung cancer. Three rounds of nested PCR, following a modified ARM-PCR protocol, produced the TCRbeta library. TCRdb fed the multiplex PCR reads into MiXCR, producing one record per CDR3 protein. The sample has 71,000 or so distinct CDR3 sequences; around 86% are singletons. The template was RNA from unsorted bulk tissue. What was sequenced was lung tumor tissue. These receptors all stem from a woman in her forties or fifties with non-small cell lung cancer.

A note on this clonotype: A read error may produce the germline difference seen at one junction end. This chain connects TRBV6-5 to TRBJ2-3; D possibly matches TRBD1 or TRBD2 (5 bases each). The CDR3 totals 16 residues. The germline V gene has CDR1 MNHEY and CDR2 SVGAGI. The DNA of the CDR3 is TGTGCTAGCAGTTACTCGCATATGGGACGCACAGATACGCAGTATTTT. It translates to CASSYSHMGRTDTQYF.

This clonotype turned up a few times. J is TRBJ1-5 and V is TRBV14; D perhaps matches TRBD1 (5 bases). The germline V and J ends were trimmed by 5 bases and 7 bases, with 12 bases remaining between them. Germline V lookup: CDR1 SGHDN, CDR2 FVKESK. CDR3 size: 13 residues. The CDR3 nucleotides read TGTGCCAGCAGCGGGGGGAAGTACCAGCCCCAGCATTTT. Translation gives CASSGGKYQPQHF.

This rearrangement joins TRBV11-1 to TRBJ2-3; D is undetermined. Germline V CDR1 and CDR2: SGHAT, FQDESV (reference sequence). This CDR3 contains 15 residues. V was cut by 2 bases and J by 8 bases, with 17 bases left in between. In DNA form, the CDR3 reads TGTGCCAGCAGCTTAAGCCCCTCCCCAGTAGGTACGCAGTATTTT. Its protein is CASSLSPSPVGTQYF.

V gene TRBV4-3 combines with J gene TRBJ1-5; unclear D gene. The CDR3 covers 18 residues. Trimming cost V 0 bases and J 1 base, with 16 bases left between them. Germline CDR1 LGHNA, CDR2 YSLEER. The CDR3 DNA is TGCGCCAGCAGCCAAGAGATAAGCGCAGGATGGAGCAATCAGCCCCAGCATTTT. It codes for CASSQEISAGWSNQPQHF.

A note on this clonotype: A much larger clonotype is one base distant, so this may be a read error. The V and J genes are TRBV5-1 and TRBJ2-3; 7 bases map to TRBD2. In germline, CDR1 is SGHRS, CDR2 YFSETQ. With V trimmed by 6 bases and J by 5 bases, 15 bases remained unmatched. This CDR3 region has 16 residues. The CDR3 is CASNFMRDYRLDTQYF. For the CDR3, the DNA is TGCGCCAGCAACTTTATGCGGGACTACCGCTTAGATACGCAGTATTTT.

About this clonotype: A much larger clonotype is one base distant, so this may be a read error. The chain combines TRBV30 with TRBJ2-3; maybe TRBD1 (5 bases). Per germline, CDR1 GTSNPN and CDR2 SVGIG (reference sequence). The CDR3 runs to 14 residues. CDR3: CTWSVRGGTDTQYF. CDR3 nucleotides: TGTACCTGGAGTGTAAGGGGTGGAACAGATACGCAGTATTTT.

In regard to this clonotype: A single base separates this from a much larger clone, so it may be a read error. The gene calls are TRBV20-1 and TRBJ2-2; 10 bases map to TRBD2. Looked up from germline, CDR1 is DFQATT and CDR2 is SNEGSKA (reference sequence). V shed 7 bases, J shed 4 bases, and the junction held 6 bases outside the gene matches. The CDR3 consists of 14 residues. CDR3 coding DNA: TGCAGTGACCCTAGCGGGGGAGGCACCGGGGAGCTGTTTTTT. The encoded protein is CSDPSGGGTGELFF.

V and J are TRBV19 and TRBJ1-5; D might be TRBD1 (5 bases). With 7 bases removed from V and 6 bases from J, the gap between germline ends came to 19 bases. The length of the CDR3 is 15 residues. The germline CDR1 and CDR2 sequences are LNHDA and SQIVND (reference sequence). This CDR3 reads CASTLKAGTSQPQHF. DNA of the CDR3: TGTGCCAGTACTCTCAAAGCAGGGACTAGTCAGCCCCAGCATTTT.

A word on this clonotype: One junction end does not reproduce the germline sequence, and a read error may be involved. V and J are TRBV6-5 and TRBJ1-1; no definite D call. Per germline, CDR1 MNHEY and CDR2 SVGAGI. The CDR3 has 13 residues. CDR3 coding DNA: TGTGCCAGCAGTTACCCGGAATACACTGGAGCTTTCTTT. Translated, it gives CASSYPEYTGAFF.